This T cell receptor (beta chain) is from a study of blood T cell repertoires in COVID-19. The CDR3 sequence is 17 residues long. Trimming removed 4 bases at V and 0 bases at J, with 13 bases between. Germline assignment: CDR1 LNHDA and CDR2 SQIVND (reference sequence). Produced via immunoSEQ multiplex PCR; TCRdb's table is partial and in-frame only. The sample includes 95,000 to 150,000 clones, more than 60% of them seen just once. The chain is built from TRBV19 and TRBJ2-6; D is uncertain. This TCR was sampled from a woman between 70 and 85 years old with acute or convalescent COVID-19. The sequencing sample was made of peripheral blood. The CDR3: CASSTNAISSGANVLTF. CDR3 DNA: TGTGCCAGTAGTACCAATGCCATTAGCTCTGGGGCCAACGTCCTGACTTTC.